Listed below are T cell receptor beta chains from one sample, sequenced in a study of OX40 agonist ivuxolimab in advanced cancers. Data came from immunoSEQ multiplex PCR; TCRdb stores just in-frame clones and leaves some out. The repertoire holds approximately 81,000 clones, under 95% seen once, with roughly an eighth in the top ten. The material was CD4+ or CD8+ T cells sorted from blood, obtained in a trial of the OX40 agonist ivuxolimab. These receptors all come from an adult with an advanced solid tumor such as melanoma, head and neck, liver or kidney cancer. Both conserved end residues are part of each CDR3. A D gene is named only where the DNA matches it firmly. Only part of the rows carry a size: once, few, many, or a class if the clone is expanded.

V,size,D,J,DNA,CDR3
TRBV4-3,NA,NA,TRBJ2-7,TGCGCCAGCAGCCAAGATATGACGGGGTTGAGCTCCTACGAGCAGTACTTC,CASSQDMTGLSSYEQYF
TRBV7-9,NA,TRBD1,TRBJ2-5,TGTGCCAGCAGCTCGCCAACAGGGGTGGACGAGACCCAGTACTTC,CASSSPTGVDETQYF
TRBV19,NA,TRBD1,TRBJ1-6,TGTGCCAGTAGTTTCGGACAGGGTCATTCACCCCTCCACTTT,CASSFGQGHSPLHF
TRBV19,NA,NA,TRBJ2-7,TGTGCCAGTAGTACTACCCCCCTTAGTACTTCCTACGAGCAGTACTTC,CASSTTPLSTSYEQYF
TRBV7-8,NA,TRBD2,TRBJ2-5,TGTGCCAGCAGCTTAACCGCGGGGGTTTACGGATACGATGGGACCCAGTACTTC,CASSLTAGVYGYDGTQYF
TRBV5-1,NA,NA,TRBJ2-1,TGCGCCAGCAGCTTGGATGTGGGGGGGCCTTACAATGAGCAGTTCTTC,CASSLDVGGPYNEQFF
TRBV30,NA,TRBD2,TRBJ2-1,TGTGCCTGGAGCCCCACTAGCGGGGGTTCCAATGAGCAGTTCTTC,CAWSPTSGGSNEQFF
TRBV30,NA,NA,TRBJ1-4,TGTGCCTGGAGTCACCGGACAGCTTCTAATGAAAAACTGTTTTTT,CAWSHRTASNEKLFF
TRBV29-1,NA,NA,TRBJ2-7,TGCAGCGTTGAACAGAGGGGAACCTACGAGCAGTACTTC,CSVEQRGTYEQYF
TRBV9,NA,NA,TRBJ2-3,TGTGCCAGCAGCGTAGGAGGAGATACGCAGTATTTT,CASSVGGDTQYF
TRBV11-3,NA,TRBD1,TRBJ2-2,TGTGCCAGCAGCTCGCCAGGGGGTTTAAGCACCGGGGAGCTGTTTTTT,CASSSPGGLSTGELFF
TRBV7-6,NA,NA,TRBJ1-1,TGTGCCAGCAGCTTAGCGCCGGGGTCGAACACTGAAGCTTTCTTT,CASSLAPGSNTEAFF
TRBV4-3,NA,TRBD2,TRBJ2-1,TGCGCCAGCAGCCTTTCCGGGGGGAATCTGGGGGAGCAGTTCTTC,CASSLSGGNLGEQFF
TRBV18,NA,NA,TRBJ1-5,TGTGCCAGCTCACCATTTGTCTGGCCCCAGCATTTT,CASSPFVWPQHF
TRBV6-6,NA,NA,TRBJ1-1,TGTGCCAGCAGGGAGATAATGAACACTGAAGCTTTCTTT,CASREIMNTEAFF
TRBV19,NA,NA,TRBJ2-7,TGTGCCAGTAGTTTCAAGACGGGACATGCTTACGAGCAGTACTTC,CASSFKTGHAYEQYF
TRBV28,NA,NA,TRBJ2-5,TGTGCCAGCAGTTTAGGCGAGACCCAGTACTTC,CASSLGETQYF
TRBV19,NA,TRBD2,TRBJ2-3,TGTGCCAGTGGAAGGACTAGCGGGCCCGGGGATACGCAGTATTTT,CASGRTSGPGDTQYF
TRBV6-5,NA,NA,TRBJ2-2,TGTGCCAGCAGCCACGACGTAAGGGGCACCGGGGAGCTGTTTTTT,CASSHDVRGTGELFF
TRBV9,NA,TRBD1,TRBJ1-1,TGTGCCAGCAGCGTAGGCGCCGGTCCAGGGGGAGGGACGAACACTGAAGCTTTCTTT,CASSVGAGPGGGTNTEAFF
TRBV10-3,few,TRBD2,TRBJ2-1,TGTGCCATCAGTGAGTCGATTTTAGCGGGAGGGAACAATGAGCAGTTCTTC,CAISESILAGGNNEQFF
TRBV7-9,NA,TRBD1,TRBJ2-1,TGTGCCAGCAGCTTGGAAGAAGACAGGGGGCATGAGCAGTTCTTC,CASSLEEDRGHEQFF
TRBV10-3,NA,TRBD1,TRBJ1-3,TGTGCCATCAGTGAGTGGGACAGCTTAGGAAACACCATATATTTT,CAISEWDSLGNTIYF
TRBV4-1,NA,NA,TRBJ1-4,TGCGCCAGCAGCCAAGAAAGCGGACTCGTTAATGAAAAACTGTTTTTT,CASSQESGLVNEKLFF
TRBV12-5,NA,NA,TRBJ1-1,TGTGCTAGTGGTTTCAGTTCGTACGGACCTGGCACTGAAGCTTTCTTT,CASGFSSYGPGTEAFF
TRBV27,NA,NA,TRBJ2-1,TGTGCCAGCAGTCCCGACCCCGGGGCCTACAATGAGCAGTTCTTC,CASSPDPGAYNEQFF
TRBV28,NA,NA,TRBJ1-2,TGTGCCAGCAGGCTTCACCGGGACAAAGGGGACTATGGCTACACCTTC,CASRLHRDKGDYGYTF
TRBV6-5,NA,NA,TRBJ2-2,TGTGCCAGCAGTTACATGGACACGGACGGGGAGCTGTTTTTT,CASSYMDTDGELFF
TRBV4-1,NA,NA,TRBJ2-1,TGCGCCAGCAGCCAAGCCTTCGGGGAGTCCCCAAGTAATGAGCAGTTCTTC,CASSQAFGESPSNEQFF
TRBV5-1,NA,TRBD1,TRBJ2-7,TGCGCCAGCAGCCAATGGGGACAGGGTGCGTACGAGCAGTACTTC,CASSQWGQGAYEQYF
TRBV9,NA,TRBD1,TRBJ1-1,TGTGCCAGCAGCGATCGGACAGGGCCGAACACTGAAGCTTTCTTT,CASSDRTGPNTEAFF
TRBV11-2,NA,NA,TRBJ2-7,TGTGCCAGCAGCTTAGGGCCTGGGGCCTTAACCTACGAGCAGTACTTC,CASSLGPGALTYEQYF
TRBV18,once,NA,TRBJ2-1,TGTGCCAGCTCACCAAGGGGGGCCGATGAGCAGTTCTTC,CASSPRGADEQFF
TRBV7-6,NA,TRBD2,TRBJ2-7,TGTGCCAGCAGCCCACCTAGCGGGGGGCCGGTCGACGAGCAGTACTTC,CASSPPSGGPVDEQYF
TRBV7-8,NA,NA,TRBJ2-3,TGTGCCAGCAGCTTATTGGACAGCAGCACAGATACGCAGTATTTT,CASSLLDSSTDTQYF
TRBV7-2,NA,NA,TRBJ1-5,TGTGCCAGCAGCAATAGTCGGCCAGGGCAGAATCAGCCCCAGCATTTT,CASSNSRPGQNQPQHF
TRBV7-9,NA,NA,TRBJ2-5,TGTGCCAGCAGCTCGGCCGTGGAGACCCAGTACTTC,CASSSAVETQYF
TRBV2,NA,NA,TRBJ2-3,TGTGCCAGCAGCCCCCGTTTAGGCACTAGACGAGGTCTCGCCACAGATACGCAGTATTTT,CASSPRLGTRRGLATDTQYF
TRBV6-5,NA,TRBD1,TRBJ1-2,TGTGCCAGCAGTTACCGGACAGGCTCAAACTATGGCTACACCTTC,CASSYRTGSNYGYTF
TRBV6-1,NA,TRBD1,TRBJ2-7,TGTGCCAGCAAGGAGCCCGGGACAGCTTCCTACGAGCAGTACTTC,CASKEPGTASYEQYF